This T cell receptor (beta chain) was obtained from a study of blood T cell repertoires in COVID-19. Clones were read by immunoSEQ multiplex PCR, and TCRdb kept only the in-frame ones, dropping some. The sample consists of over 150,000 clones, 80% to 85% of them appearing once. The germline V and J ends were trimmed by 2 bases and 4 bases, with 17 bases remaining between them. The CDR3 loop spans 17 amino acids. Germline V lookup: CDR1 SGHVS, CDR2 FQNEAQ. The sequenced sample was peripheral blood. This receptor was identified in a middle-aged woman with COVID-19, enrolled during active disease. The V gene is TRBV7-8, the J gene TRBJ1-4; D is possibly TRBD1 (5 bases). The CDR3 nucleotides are TGTGCCAGCAGCTTAATGACCCGACAGAATGATAATGAAAAACTGTTTTTT. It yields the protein CASSLMTRQNDNEKLFF. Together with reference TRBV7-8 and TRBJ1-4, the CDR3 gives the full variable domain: GAGVSQSPRYKVAKRGQDVALRCDPISGHVSLFWYQQALGQGPEFLTYFQNEAQLDKSGLPSDRFFAERPEGSVSTLKIQRTQQEDSAVYLCASSLMTRQNDNEKLFFGSGTQLSVL.